This TCR beta chain was retrieved from a study of T cells after somatic rescue of genetic block. This CDR3 has 16 residues. CDR1 and CDR2 (germline): MNHNY, SVGAGI (reference sequence). After removal of 4 bases from V and 6 bases from J, the junction contained 9 bases not matched to a gene. This clone has just a few counts. The data were produced by immunoSEQ multiplex PCR, yet TCRdb's version contains in-frame clones alone and is incomplete. The data show 80,000 to 100,000 clones, about 87% seen once. The sequence derives from a woman aged 18-29 years. The sequencing sample was made of peripheral blood mononuclear cells (PBMCs). The chain links TRBV6-6 to TRBJ1-4; 9 bases are a match to TRBD1. This chain's CDR3 is CASSFPGQGRDEKLFF. CDR3 in DNA: TGTGCCAGCAGTTTTCCGGGACAGGGCAGAGATGAAAAACTGTTTTTT.